Each of the 19 T cell receptor beta chains below was sequenced from the same sample in a study of cytomegalovirus exposure and HLA in healthy donors (dated by TCRdb to the late 2010s). Libraries were made using the immunoSEQ multiplex PCR assay. For the multiplex PCR, a mixture combining 60 forward primers for TCR Vbeta segments and 13 reverse primers for TCR Jbeta segments was used. TCRdb took this table from immuneACCESS and kept in-frame rearrangements with V and J called. Such tables lack part of the clones; where checked against another copy, unresolved V genes explain under half of the gap, and the rest is unexplained. In this sample the table shows 100,000 or so clones, over 70% of which occur a single time. Less than 11% of the sample lies in the top ten. The sequenced sample consisted of PBMCs. These receptors were obtained from a man aged 50-59 years in good health and CMV-seronegative.

The chain couples TRBV6-5 to TRBJ2-5; perhaps TRBD2 as D (5 bases). Trimming took 2 bases from V and 4 from J, leaving 14 bases between them. Germline-derived CDR1 and CDR2 are MNHEY and SVGAGI. The CDR3 is 15 residues long. The CDR3 nucleotides are TGTGCCAGCAGTTACGACGGACTTGAACGAGAGACCCAGTACTTC. Its protein is CASSYDGLERETQYF.

This rearrangement joins TRBV6-5 to TRBJ2-4; D might be TRBD1 (5 bases). Trimming removed 6 bases at V and 0 bases at J, with 12 bases between. CDR1 and CDR2 (germline): MNHEY, SVGAGI. CDR3 length: 15 residues. In DNA, the CDR3 is TGTGCCAGCAGCCCTGACAGATTAGCCAAAAACATTCAGTACTTC. It translates to CASSPDRLAKNIQYF.

The chain recombines TRBV30 with TRBJ1-3; D not certain. The CDR3 length is 15 residues. V was trimmed by 2 bases and J by 0 bases, leaving 11 bases between them. Germline values: CDR1 GTSNPN, CDR2 SVGIG (reference sequence). The CDR3 coding sequence is TGTGCCTGGAGTCGCGACGGGTTCTCTGGAAACACCATATATTTT. Its translation: CAWSRDGFSGNTIYF. Together with reference TRBV30 and TRBJ1-3, the CDR3 gives the full variable domain: SQTIHQWPATLVQPVGSPLSLECTVEGTSNPNLYWYRQAAGRGLQLLFYSVGIGQISSEVPQNLSASRPQDRQFILSSKKLLLSDSGFYLCAWSRDGFSGNTIYFGEGSWLTVV.

The genes are TRBV29-1 and TRBJ2-2; 9 bases line up with TRBD1. Germline-derived CDR1 and CDR2 are SQVTM and ANQGSEA. This CDR3 has 13 amino acids. Losses at the gene ends were 7 bases for V and 5 bases for J; bases not matched to a gene: 5. CDR3 region: CSANGQGTGELFF. CDR3 nucleotide sequence: TGCAGCGCGAACGGACAGGGGACCGGGGAGCTGTTTTTT.

The rearrangement joins TRBV5-1 to TRBJ2-1; a weak D match, TRBD1 (6 bases). Germline CDR1 is SGHRS and CDR2 is YFSETQ. The CDR3 is made up of 15 amino acids. V was cut by 1 base and J by 2 bases, with 10 bases left in between. CDR3 in amino acids: CASSLRGQTYNEQFF. The DNA of the CDR3 is TGCGCCAGCAGCTTGAGAGGACAGACCTACAATGAGCAGTTCTTC.

The chain couples TRBV28 to TRBJ2-7; 9 bases are shared with TRBD1. Per the germline V gene, CDR1 is MDHEN and CDR2 is SYDVKM. The CDR3 totals 13 residues. The J segment lost 6 bases and the V segment lost 6 bases, leaving 6 bases of the junction unmatched. The chain's CDR3 is CASRRQGVGEQYF. Written as DNA, the CDR3 is TGTGCCAGCAGGCGACAGGGGGTCGGCGAGCAGTACTTC.

This clone was observed a handful of times. J is TRBJ1-1 and V is TRBV7-9; D remains unclear. The germline gives CDR1 SEHNR, CDR2 FQNEAQ (reference sequence). Trimming removed 8 bases at V and 0 bases at J, with 10 bases between. This CDR3 contains 13 residues. The CDR3 sequence: CASGREMNTEAFF. CDR3 in DNA: TGTGCCAGCGGGCGGGAAATGAACACTGAAGCTTTCTTT.

The chain combines TRBV5-1 with TRBJ2-1, with 13 nucleotides matching TRBD2. The CDR3 spans 18 residues. V trimming: 1 base; J trimming: 6 bases; junction bases outside the gene matches: 10. Per germline, CDR1 SGHRS and CDR2 YFSETQ. CDR3 sequence: CASSLLLAGGQIGNEQFF. The CDR3 nucleotides are TGCGCCAGCAGCTTGTTACTAGCGGGGGGGCAAATCGGCAATGAGCAGTTCTTC.

The chain combines TRBV6-6 with TRBJ1-5, with D tentatively TRBD1 (6 bases). The CDR3 sequence is 13 residues long. V dropped 6 bases and J dropped 10 bases, with 16 bases sitting between them. CDR1 and CDR2 from the germline V gene are MNHNY and SVGAGI (reference sequence). The CDR3 DNA reads as TGTGCCAGCAGCGGACAGCGAGGGCAACCCCAGCATTTT. Its translation: CASSGQRGQPQHF.

This clone was counted a few times. The chain joins TRBV5-1 to TRBJ2-7, with D possibly matching TRBD1 (6 bases). The CDR3 runs 17 residues. V was shortened by 3 bases and J by 2 bases, with 21 bases between the two germline ends. Germline V gene sequence: CDR1 SGHRS, CDR2 YFSETQ. The CDR3 region is CASSSLNLRGSAYEQYF. The CDR3 bases are TGCGCCAGCAGCTCTCTTAACCTCAGGGGTTCGGCCTACGAGCAGTACTTC.

The chain carries TRBV29-1 and TRBJ2-5, with D possibly matching TRBD2 (6 bases). V was trimmed by 6 bases and J by 5 bases, leaving 13 bases between them. The CDR3 totals 12 residues. In germline, CDR1 is SQVTM, CDR2 ANQGSEA. The CDR3 nucleotides read TGCAGCGTGTCGGGACTCAGGGAGACCCAGTACTTC. This sequence encodes CSVSGLRETQYF.

This rearrangement joins TRBV6-1 to TRBJ2-1; possible D gene TRBD2, 5 bases. V was clipped by 8 bases and J by 5 bases, with 16 bases between them. Per the germline V gene, CDR1 is MNHNS and CDR2 is SASEGT. This CDR3 region has 14 residues. The CDR3 coding sequence is TGTGCCAGCTGGGAGCCGGGGAAGCACAATGAGCAGTTCTTC. Translating gives CASWEPGKHNEQFF.

The chain joins TRBV19 to TRBJ2-7; 8 positions agree with TRBD1. The CDR3 length is 15 residues. Germline CDR1 LNHDA, CDR2 SQIVND (reference sequence). Trimming took 1 base from V and 3 from J; bases not matched to a gene: 5. For the CDR3, the DNA is TGTGCCAGTAGTATAGGGGGACAGGTGATCTACGAGCAGTACTTC. Protein sequence: CASSIGGQVIYEQYF.

CDR3 loop: CASSPRGSGGIFQYF. Written as DNA, the CDR3 is TGTGCCAGCAGTCCGAGGGGGAGCGGGGGAATATTCCAGTACTTC. The V gene is TRBV28, the J gene TRBJ2-5; 8 bases match TRBD2. Per the germline V gene, CDR1 is MDHEN and CDR2 is SYDVKM. V dropped 5 bases and J dropped 10; count of bases not matched to a gene: 15. This CDR3 has 15 residues.

The V call is TRBV27, the J call TRBJ2-7, with 9 bases fitting TRBD1. CDR3 length equals 15 residues. V dropped 2 bases and J dropped 6; count of bases not matched to a gene: 8. The germline V gene has CDR1 MNHEY and CDR2 SMNVEV (reference sequence). Written as DNA, the CDR3 is TGTGCCAGCAGTTTAGCTACAGGGGGCGCTTCCGAGCAGTACTTC. This sequence encodes CASSLATGGASEQYF.

The J gene is TRBJ2-2, the V gene TRBV4-1; possible D gene TRBD2, 6 bases. V lost 4 bases and J 5 bases, leaving 11 bases between the germline ends. Germline V lookup: CDR1 MGHRA, CDR2 YSYEKL. This CDR3 is 14 amino acids long. The CDR3 DNA is TGCGCCAGCAGCCCCCAACTAGCTACCGGGGAGCTGTTTTTT. Protein product: CASSPQLATGELFF.

This chain uses TRBV7-3 with TRBJ2-7; tentative D call: TRBD1 (6 bases). The CDR3 length is 15 residues. CDR1 is SGHTA and CDR2 is FQGTGA in the germline V gene. Deletions cut 1 base from V and 3 bases from J, with 13 bases between. Written as DNA, the CDR3 is TGTGCCAGCAGCTTAAGGCCGGGACAAGACTACGAGCAGTACTTC. Its translation is CASSLRPGQDYEQYF.

Here the CDR3 reads CASSPRVSYNSPLHF. DNA for the CDR3: TGTGCCAGCAGCCCCAGGGTCTCCTATAATTCACCCCTCCACTTT. The chain employs TRBV14 and TRBJ1-6; D is possibly TRBD1 (5 bases). There are 15 residues in the CDR3. CDR1 SGHDN and CDR2 FVKESK come from the germline V gene. V gave up 4 bases and J gave up 0 bases, with 7 bases separating them.

The genes are TRBV18 and TRBJ1-1; possibly TRBD1 for D (5 bases). Germline loops: CDR1 KGHSH, CDR2 LQKENI. The CDR3 consists of 16 residues. With 3 bases removed from V and 3 bases from J, the gap between germline ends came to 17 bases. The CDR3 spells CASSPLDTFRDTEAFF. DNA for the CDR3: TGTGCCAGCTCACCCCTGGACACTTTTCGGGACACTGAAGCTTTCTTT.